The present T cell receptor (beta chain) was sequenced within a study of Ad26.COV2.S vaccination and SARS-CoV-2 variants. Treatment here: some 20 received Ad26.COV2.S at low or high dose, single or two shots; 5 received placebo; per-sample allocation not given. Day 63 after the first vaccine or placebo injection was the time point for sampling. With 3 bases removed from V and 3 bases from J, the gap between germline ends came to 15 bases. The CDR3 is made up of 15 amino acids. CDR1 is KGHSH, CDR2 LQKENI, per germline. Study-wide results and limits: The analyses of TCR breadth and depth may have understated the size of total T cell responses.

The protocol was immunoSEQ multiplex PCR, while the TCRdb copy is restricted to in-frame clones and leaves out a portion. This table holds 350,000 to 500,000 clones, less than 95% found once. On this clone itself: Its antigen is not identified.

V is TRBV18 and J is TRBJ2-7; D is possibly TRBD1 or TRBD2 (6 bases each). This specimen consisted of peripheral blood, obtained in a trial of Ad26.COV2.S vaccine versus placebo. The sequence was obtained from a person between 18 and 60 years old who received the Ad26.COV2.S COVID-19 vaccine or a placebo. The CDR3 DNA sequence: TGTGCCAGCTCACCCGGTCAGGGGACTTTCTACGAGCAGTACTTC. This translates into CASSPGQGTFYEQYF.